Each of the 19 T cell receptor beta chains below was sequenced from the same sample in a study of a mutant IDH1 vaccine in newly diagnosed glioma. Sequenced by immunoSEQ multiplex PCR; TCRdb stores in-frame clones only, minus some. In the table there are around 89,000 clones, around four fifths of which are singletons. Time point in this sample: baseline, week 1 (first vaccination visit). Treatment defined: pre-vaccination baseline after standard-of-care therapy. This sample comprised PBMCs, obtained from a glioma patient treated with radiotherapy, temozolomide or both. Receptors were obtained from a woman aged 45-60 years with glioma.

The gene calls are TRBV4-1 and TRBJ2-7; D is unresolved. V dropped 2 bases and J dropped 5 bases, with 10 bases sitting between them. This CDR3 comprises 13 residues. Germline lookup yields CDR1 MGHRA and CDR2 YSYEKL. The CDR3 here is CASSQTRRDEQYF. The DNA for the CDR3 is TGCGCCAGCAGCCAAACCCGACGGGACGAGCAGTACTTC.

This chain joins TRBV5-6 and TRBJ2-1; D is uncertain. CDR1 and CDR2 (germline): SGHDT, YYEEEE. The CDR3 consists of 15 residues. V was cut by 4 bases and J by 2 bases, with 13 bases left in between. CDR3 nucleotide sequence: TGTGCCAGCAGCCTGCAGAGGTCCCCCTACAATGAGCAGTTCTTC. Its protein is CASSLQRSPYNEQFF.

This clone has a single count. The chain carries TRBV10-3 and TRBJ2-2, with 9 bases identical to TRBD2. Germline-derived CDR1 and CDR2 are ENHRY and SYGVKD. The CDR3 totals 16 residues. With 8 bases clipped from V and 1 base from J, the junction kept 8 bases outside the gene matches. The CDR3 spells CAIGKGGGENTGELFF. The CDR3 DNA is TGTGCCATCGGGAAGGGCGGGGGGGAGAACACCGGGGAGCTGTTTTTT.

V gene TRBV4-1 combines with J gene TRBJ2-5; TRBD2 aligns across 12 bases. After removal of 4 bases from V and 3 bases from J, the junction contained 12 bases not matched to a gene. There are 18 residues in the CDR3. Germline loops: CDR1 MGHRA, CDR2 YSYEKL. The CDR3 here is CASSRGATSGGGEETQYF. The CDR3 coding sequence is TGCGCCAGCAGCCGGGGAGCGACTAGCGGGGGAGGAGAAGAGACCCAGTACTTC.

This clone has just a few counts. The V and J genes are TRBV10-2 and TRBJ1-5; possible D gene TRBD1, 5 bases. Trimming left V 8 bases short and J 7 bases short, with 15 bases between. CDR3 size: 13 residues. The germline V gene encodes CDR1 WSHSY and CDR2 SAAADI. CDR3 amino acids: CASGDGGGQPQHF. In DNA form, the CDR3 reads TGCGCCAGCGGGGACGGGGGAGGCCAGCCCCAGCATTTT.

The CDR3 nucleotides are TGTGCCTGGAGTCTAATAGGGCTCGATGGCTACACCTTC. Translated: CAWSLIGLDGYTF. The chain links TRBV30 to TRBJ1-2; D uncertain. The germline V gene has CDR1 GTSNPN and CDR2 SVGIG (reference sequence). The CDR3 extends over 13 amino acids. The V and J ends lost 2 bases and 6 bases respectively, with 13 bases between them.

This chain connects TRBV6-5 to TRBJ2-1, with D possibly TRBD1 on 6 matching bases. The germline V and J ends were trimmed by 3 bases and 8 bases, with 14 bases remaining between them. The CDR3 has 14 amino acids. CDR1 and CDR2 from the germline V gene are MNHEY and SVGAGI. The CDR3 loop is CASSYGDRWDEQFF. As DNA, the CDR3 is TGTGCCAGCAGTTATGGAGACAGGTGGGATGAGCAGTTCTTC.

CDR3 sequence: CAWSVGQKTNEKLFF. CDR3 nucleotides: TGTGCCTGGAGTGTTGGACAGAAAACTAATGAAAAACTGTTTTTT. The chain carries TRBV30 and TRBJ1-4; a weak D match, TRBD1 (6 bases). The CDR3 is 15 amino acids. V lost 0 bases to trimming and J lost 1 base, with 9 bases between them. Germline lookup yields CDR1 GTSNPN and CDR2 SVGIG (reference sequence).

The J gene is TRBJ2-2, the V gene TRBV5-4; 10 bases map to TRBD2. This CDR3 contains 18 residues. Looked up from germline, CDR1 is SGHNT and CDR2 is YYREEE (reference sequence). Unmatched junction bases numbered 14, after V lost 4 bases and J lost 5 bases. CDR3 loop: CASSPRQSGGAGTGELFF. CDR3 DNA: TGTGCCAGCAGCCCTAGACAGAGCGGGGGGGCCGGGACCGGGGAGCTGTTTTTT. The full variable domain, with the rest looked up from reference TRBV5-4 and TRBJ2-2, is ETGVTQSPTHLIKTRGQQVTLRCSSQSGHNTVSWYQQALGQGPQFIFQYYREEENGRGNFPPRFSGLQFPNYSSELNVNALELDDSALYLCASSPRQSGGAGTGELFFGEGSRLTVL.

The chain couples TRBV11-3 to TRBJ1-2; 12 nucleotides agree with TRBD1. J gave up 1 base and V 5 bases, and 8 bases lay outside the gene matches. Germline CDR1 reads SGHNT; CDR2 reads YENEEA. This CDR3 comprises 17 residues. CDR3 DNA sequence: TGTGCCAGCAGCCAGGCGGGGACAGGGGGCCGTAACTATGGCTACACCTTC. Translating gives CASSQAGTGGRNYGYTF.

V usage is TRBV19 and J usage is TRBJ1-1, with TRBD1 as a possible D gene (5 bases). V lost 0 bases to trimming and J lost 5 bases, with 22 bases between them. The CDR3 has 18 amino acids. Germline V gene lookup returns CDR1 LNHDA and CDR2 SQIVND (reference sequence). The CDR3 loop reads CASSIDAGLPRTGTEAFF. As DNA, the CDR3 is TGTGCCAGTAGTATAGATGCGGGACTCCCGAGGACGGGAACTGAAGCTTTCTTT.

The chain is built from TRBV10-3 and TRBJ1-1, with 8 bases lining up with TRBD1. V shed 6 bases and J 2 bases; nucleotides not matched to a gene: 5. Per the germline V gene, CDR1 is ENHRY and CDR2 is SYGVKD. The CDR3 spans 14 residues. In nucleotides, the CDR3 is TGTGCCATCAGACTGGACAGGGCAAACACTGAAGCTTTCTTT. This encodes CAIRLDRANTEAFF.

J is TRBJ1-3 and V is TRBV30; D gene ambiguous. The germline V and J ends were trimmed by 0 bases and 0 bases, with 6 bases remaining between them. The CDR3 loop spans 14 amino acids. The germline V gene encodes CDR1 GTSNPN and CDR2 SVGIG (reference sequence). The CDR3, as DNA: TGTGCCTGGAGTGTTACACCCTCTGGAAACACCATATATTTT. Translating it yields CAWSVTPSGNTIYF.

The chain employs TRBV19 and TRBJ2-3; no firm D call. V was clipped by 6 bases and J by 8 bases, with 15 bases between them. CDR3 length: 13 amino acids. The germline CDR1 and CDR2 sequences are LNHDA and SQIVND (reference sequence). This CDR3 reads CASRTDEAGTQYF. The CDR3 DNA is TGTGCCAGTAGGACCGACGAAGCCGGTACGCAGTATTTT.

The V call is TRBV9, the J call TRBJ2-2; 11 nucleotides match TRBD1. Germline assignment: CDR1 SGDLS and CDR2 YYNGEE. The CDR3 is made up of 16 amino acids. Losses at the gene ends were 4 bases for V and 2 bases for J; bases not matched to a gene: 4. The CDR3 bases are TGTGCCAGCAGCTACGGGACAGGGGGAAACACCGGGGAGCTGTTTTTT. This sequence encodes CASSYGTGGNTGELFF.

This clone was observed a few times. The V call is TRBV10-1, the J call TRBJ1-6, with a weak D call TRBD1 (5 bases). CDR1 is WNHNN, CDR2 SYGVQD, per germline (reference sequence). There are 13 residues in the CDR3. Deletions cut 0 bases from V and 10 bases from J, with 7 bases between. CDR3 residues: CASSESRDSPLHF. The CDR3 DNA sequence: TGCGCCAGCAGTGAGTCAAGGGACTCACCCCTCCACTTT.

J is TRBJ2-5 and V is TRBV7-2, with TRBD1 matching 9 bases. This CDR3 spans 15 amino acids. With V trimmed by 4 bases and J by 2 bases, 5 bases remained unmatched. The germline CDR1 and CDR2 sequences are SGHTA and FQGNSA. The CDR3 nucleotides are TGTGCCAGCAGCTCGGGGACAGGGCGGCAAGAGACCCAGTACTTC. This gives the protein CASSSGTGRQETQYF. The full variable domain, its missing parts supplied by reference TRBV7-2 and TRBJ2-5, is GAGVSQSPSNKVTEKGKDVELRCDPISGHTALYWYRQSLGQGLEFLIYFQGNSAPDKSGLPSDRFSAERTGGSVSTLTIQRTQQEDSAVYLCASSSGTGRQETQYFGPGTRLLVL.

The rearrangement uses TRBV9 and TRBJ2-1; D not certain. The germline V gene encodes CDR1 SGDLS and CDR2 YYNGEE. The germline V and J ends were trimmed by 0 bases and 8 bases, with 18 bases remaining between them. This CDR3 comprises 16 residues. The DNA for the CDR3 is TGTGCCAGCAGCGTAGGAATGGGCGGAATGGACGATGAGCAGTTCTTC. It specifies CASSVGMGGMDDEQFF.

The J gene is TRBJ1-5, the V gene TRBV6-5, with a tentative D call TRBD1 (6 bases). CDR1 is MNHEY and CDR2 is SVGAGI in the germline V gene. CDR3 length: 13 amino acids. With 11 bases removed from V and 2 bases from J, the gap between germline ends came to 13 bases. The CDR3 region has the DNA TGTGCCTCTCAGGGGAGGGGCAATCAGCCCCAGCATTTT. Translated, it gives CASQGRGNQPQHF.